These T cell receptor beta chains were read from a single sample in a study of T cell repertoires in cytomegalovirus infection. These receptors' antigens are unknown. TCRdb reprocessed the reads via MiXCR and lists one record per CDR3 protein. The sample contains roughly 730,000 distinct CDR3 sequences, about 33% of which appear only once. The sequencing used cultured PBMCs, collected from culture after CMV antigen stimulation. These receptors were collected from a human donor in good health (CMV status not recorded). Some clones in this sample may be carry-over from other donors' samples. CDR3s include the opening cysteine and the closing phenylalanine or tryptophan. The order of the fields is clone size, D gene, J gene, V gene, CDR3 protein, CDR3 DNA. A D gene is named only where the DNA matches it firmly. The size of a clone is reported for some rows only, either as once, few or many, or as a class for expanded clones.

>many|TRBD2|TRBJ2-1|TRBV4-1
CASSQGRLAGNEQFF
TGCGCCAGCAGCCAAGGGAGGCTAGCGGGTAATGAGCAGTTCTTC
>few|-|TRBJ2-3|TRBV7-2
CASSLTGLGDTQYF
TGTGCCAGCAGCTTAACAGGGTTGGGGGATACGCAGTATTTT
>many|-|TRBJ1-1|TRBV7-8
CASSFRDGDTEAFF
TGTGCCAGCAGCTTCCGGGACGGAGACACTGAAGCTTTCTTT
>few|-|TRBJ1-5|TRBV19
CASTSRAGALSQHF
TGTGCCAGTACCTCTAGGGCAGGGGCCCTTTCCCAGCATTTT
>few|TRBD2|TRBJ2-7|TRBV7-9
CATIPSGVSGTFYEQYF
TGTGCCACCATCCCCTCCGGGGTCAGCGGGACTTTCTACGAGCAGTACTTC
>-|-|TRBJ1-2|TRBV14
CASSQVQAYGYTF
TGTGCCAGCAGCCAAGTTCAGGCCTATGGCTACACCTTC
>-|TRBD1|TRBJ2-6|TRBV19
CASSITGVGANVLTF
TGTGCCAGTAGTATTACAGGGGTTGGGGCCAACGTCCTGACTTTC
>-|TRBD1|TRBJ1-1|TRBV5-4
CASSEGQGVMSTEAFF
TGTGCCAGCAGCGAGGGACAGGGGGTAATGAGTACTGAAGCTTTCTTT
>-|-|TRBJ1-1|TRBV20-1
CSARAVLNTEAFF
TGCAGTGCTAGAGCGGTGTTGAACACTGAAGCTTTCTTT
>-|TRBD1|TRBJ2-7|TRBV6-6
CASEGQGGEQYF
TGTGCCAGCGAAGGACAGGGGGGAGAGCAGTACTTC
>-|-|TRBJ2-7|TRBV5-6
CASSLIYSRGAQYF
TGTGCCAGCAGCTTGATTTATTCACGAGGCGCGCAGTACTTC
>many|TRBD2|TRBJ2-7|TRBV7-2
CASSLAAGGNNEQYF
TGTGCCAGCAGCTTAGCGGCGGGAGGTAATAACGAGCAGTACTTC
>-|-|TRBJ1-1|TRBV12-3/TRBV12-4
CASRQQSNTEAFF
TGTGCCAGCAGACAGCAAAGCAACACTGAAGCTTTCTTT
>-|-|TRBJ2-1|TRBV6-6
CASSSPSRAQFF
TGTGCCAGCAGTTCTCCATCCAGGGCGCAGTTCTTC
>-|TRBD2|TRBJ2-7|TRBV10-3
CAISEGTSGRAGEQYF
TGTGCCATCAGTGAAGGGACTAGCGGGAGGGCCGGCGAGCAGTACTTC
>-|-|TRBJ2-1|TRBV20-1
CSARAPTGGNNEQFF
TGCAGTGCTAGAGCTCCCACGGGCGGAAACAATGAGCAGTTCTTC
>-|TRBD1|TRBJ2-7|TRBV12-3/TRBV12-4
CASSSWTGVPGEQYF
TGTGCCAGCAGTTCCTGGACAGGGGTCCCGGGAGAGCAGTACTTC
>many|TRBD1|TRBJ1-2|TRBV7-2
CASRKRDRLYGYTF
TGTGCCAGCAGAAAACGGGACAGGCTCTATGGCTACACCTTC
>few|TRBD2|TRBJ2-7|TRBV20-1
CSAPPAGEARTSGSYEQYF
TGCAGTGCCCCTCCCGCCGGGGAGGCGCGGACTAGCGGCTCCTACGAGCAGTACTTC
>-|-|TRBJ1-4|TRBV25-1
CASSTSRGPGEKLFF
TGTGCCAGCAGCACCTCCCGGGGGCCAGGCGAAAAACTGTTTTTT
>-|TRBD1|TRBJ2-1|TRBV7-9
CASSLLFRTGDSNEQFF
TGTGCCAGCAGCTTATTGTTCAGGACAGGCGATTCCAATGAGCAGTTCTTC
>-|TRBD1|TRBJ1-2|TRBV28
CASSSGTALYGYTF
TGTGCCAGCAGTTCCGGGACAGCACTCTATGGCTACACCTTC
>-|TRBD1|TRBJ2-3|TRBV6-5
CASRGQGPDTQYF
TGTGCCAGCAGGGGACAGGGGCCAGATACGCAGTATTTT
>-|-|TRBJ2-7|TRBV7-2
CASSDLRSVPREQYF
TGTGCCAGCAGCGACCTCCGGTCCGTGCCTCGGGAGCAGTACTTC
>few|-|TRBJ1-2|TRBV19
CASRPPVDYGYTF
TGTGCCAGCCGTCCGCCGGTGGACTATGGCTACACCTTC
>-|-|TRBJ2-3|TRBV6-1
CASSVRGTTSTDTQYF
TGTGCCAGCAGTGTACGCGGAACTACTAGCACAGATACGCAGTATTTT
>many|TRBD1|TRBJ1-2|TRBV7-2
CASSLATGTGDGYTF
TGTGCCAGCAGCTTAGCGACCGGGACAGGGGATGGCTACACCTTC
>few|-|TRBJ1-1|TRBV7-9
CASSLLRGKNTEAFF
TGTGCCAGCAGCTTACTCAGGGGAAAGAACACTGAAGCTTTCTTT
>-|-|TRBJ1-5|TRBV7-9
CASALAGGQPQHF
TGTGCCAGCGCGTTGGCCGGGGGACAGCCCCAGCATTTT
>-|TRBD2|TRBJ2-7|TRBV7-8
CASTRLAGPTSYEQYF
TGTGCCAGCACCCGACTAGCGGGGCCTACCTCCTACGAGCAGTACTTC
>many|-|TRBJ1-3|TRBV7-2
CASSLDETGNTIYF
TGTGCCAGCAGCTTAGACGAGACTGGAAACACCATATATTTT